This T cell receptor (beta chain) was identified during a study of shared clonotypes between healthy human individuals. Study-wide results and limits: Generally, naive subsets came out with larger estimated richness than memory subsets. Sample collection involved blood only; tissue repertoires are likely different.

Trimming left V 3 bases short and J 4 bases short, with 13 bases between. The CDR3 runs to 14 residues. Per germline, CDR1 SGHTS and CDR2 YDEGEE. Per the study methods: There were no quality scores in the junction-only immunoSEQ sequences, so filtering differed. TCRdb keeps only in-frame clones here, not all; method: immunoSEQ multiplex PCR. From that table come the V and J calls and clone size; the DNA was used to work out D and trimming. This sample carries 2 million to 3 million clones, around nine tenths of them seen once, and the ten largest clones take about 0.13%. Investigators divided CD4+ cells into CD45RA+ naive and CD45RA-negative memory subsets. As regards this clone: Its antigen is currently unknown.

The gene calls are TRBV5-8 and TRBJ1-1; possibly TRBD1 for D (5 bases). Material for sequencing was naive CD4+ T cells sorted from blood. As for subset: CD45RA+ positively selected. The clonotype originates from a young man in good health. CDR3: CASSWGWGGTEAFF. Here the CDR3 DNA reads TGTGCCAGCAGCTGGGGTTGGGGGGGCACTGAAGCTTTCTTT.